This entry features one T cell receptor beta chain sequence. The V gene's germline CDR1 is SQVTM and CDR2 ANQGSEA. V shed 3 bases and J shed 3 bases, with 17 bases lying between them. This CDR3 contains 15 residues. Only in-frame clones appear in the TCRdb table, and some are missing; sequencing was by immunoSEQ multiplex PCR. The sample has under 150,000 clones; 85% to 95% are singletons. These data come from a study of T cells after somatic rescue of genetic block. This clonotype was sampled from a woman aged 18-35 years. What was sequenced was peripheral blood mononuclear cells (PBMCs). This chain uses TRBV29-1 with TRBJ2-5, with D tentatively TRBD1 or TRBD2 (6 bases each). Here the CDR3 reads CSVDRAQGGEETQYF. For the CDR3, the DNA is TGCAGCGTTGATCGGGCACAGGGCGGGGAAGAGACCCAGTACTTC.